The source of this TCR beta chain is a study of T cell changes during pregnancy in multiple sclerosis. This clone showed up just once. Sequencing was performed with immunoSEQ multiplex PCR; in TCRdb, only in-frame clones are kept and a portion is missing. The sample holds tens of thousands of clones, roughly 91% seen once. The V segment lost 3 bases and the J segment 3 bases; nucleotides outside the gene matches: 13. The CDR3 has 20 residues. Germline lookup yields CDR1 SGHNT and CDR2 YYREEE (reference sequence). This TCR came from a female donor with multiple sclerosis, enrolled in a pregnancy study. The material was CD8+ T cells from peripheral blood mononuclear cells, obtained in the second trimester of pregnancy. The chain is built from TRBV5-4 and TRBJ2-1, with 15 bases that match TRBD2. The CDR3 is CASSSSPGLAGGRFYNEQFF. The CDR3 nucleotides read TGTGCCAGCAGCTCGTCCCCGGGACTAGCGGGGGGCCGCTTCTACAATGAGCAGTTCTTC.